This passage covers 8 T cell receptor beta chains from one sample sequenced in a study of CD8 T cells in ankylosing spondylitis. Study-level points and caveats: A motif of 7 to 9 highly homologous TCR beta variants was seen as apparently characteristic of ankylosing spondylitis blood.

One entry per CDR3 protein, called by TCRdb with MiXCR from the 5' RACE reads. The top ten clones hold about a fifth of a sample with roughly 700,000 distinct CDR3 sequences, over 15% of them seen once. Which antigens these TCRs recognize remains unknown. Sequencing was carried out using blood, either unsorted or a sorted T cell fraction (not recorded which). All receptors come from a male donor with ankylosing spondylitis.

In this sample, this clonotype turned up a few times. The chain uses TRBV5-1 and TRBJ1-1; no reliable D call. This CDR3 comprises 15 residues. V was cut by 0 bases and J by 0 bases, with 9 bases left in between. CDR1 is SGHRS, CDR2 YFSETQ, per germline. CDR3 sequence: CASSLASGLNTEAFF. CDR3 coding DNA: TGCGCCAGCAGCTTGGCCTCTGGGTTGAACACTGAAGCTTTCTTT.

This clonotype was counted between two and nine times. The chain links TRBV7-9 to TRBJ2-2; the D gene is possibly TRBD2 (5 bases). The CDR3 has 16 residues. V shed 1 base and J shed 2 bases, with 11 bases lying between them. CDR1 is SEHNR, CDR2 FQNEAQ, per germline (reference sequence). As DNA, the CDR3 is TGTGCCAGCAGCTTAGGGCTCGGGATCAACACCGGGGAGCTGTTTTTT. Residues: CASSLGLGINTGELFF.

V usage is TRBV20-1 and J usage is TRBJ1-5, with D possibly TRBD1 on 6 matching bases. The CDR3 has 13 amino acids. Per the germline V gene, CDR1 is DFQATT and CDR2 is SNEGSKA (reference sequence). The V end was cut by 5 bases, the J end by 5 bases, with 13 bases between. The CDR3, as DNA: TGCAGTGCTCAGGACAGCGGAGATCAGCCCCAGCATTTT. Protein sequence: CSAQDSGDQPQHF.

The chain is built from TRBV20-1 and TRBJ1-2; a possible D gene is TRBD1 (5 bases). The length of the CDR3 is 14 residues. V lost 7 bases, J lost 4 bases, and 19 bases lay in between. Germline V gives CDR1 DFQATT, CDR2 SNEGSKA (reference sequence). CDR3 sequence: CSDSSQGVAYGYTF. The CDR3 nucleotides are TGCAGTGACAGCAGCCAGGGAGTGGCCTATGGCTACACCTTC.

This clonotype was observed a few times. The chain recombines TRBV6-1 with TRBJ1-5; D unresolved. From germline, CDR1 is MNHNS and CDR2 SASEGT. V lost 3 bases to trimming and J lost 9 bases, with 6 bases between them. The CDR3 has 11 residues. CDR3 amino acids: CASSDARPQHF. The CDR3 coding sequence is TGTGCCAGCAGTGATGCCCGGCCCCAGCATTTT.

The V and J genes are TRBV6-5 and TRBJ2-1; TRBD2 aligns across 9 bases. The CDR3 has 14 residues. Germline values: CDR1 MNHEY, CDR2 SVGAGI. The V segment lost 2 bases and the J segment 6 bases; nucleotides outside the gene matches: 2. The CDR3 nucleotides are TGTGCCAGCAGTTACGGTAGCGGGAGCAATGAGCAGTTCTTC. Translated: CASSYGSGSNEQFF.

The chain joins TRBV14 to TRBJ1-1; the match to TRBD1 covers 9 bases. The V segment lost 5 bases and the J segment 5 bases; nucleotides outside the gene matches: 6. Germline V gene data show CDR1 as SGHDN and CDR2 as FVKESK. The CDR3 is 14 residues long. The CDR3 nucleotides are TGTGCCAGCAGCTACGGGACAGGGTGGACTGAAGCTTTCTTT. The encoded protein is CASSYGTGWTEAFF. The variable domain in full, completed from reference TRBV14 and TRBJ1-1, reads EAGVTQFPSHSVIEKGQTVTLRCDPISGHDNLYWYRRVMGKEIKFLLHFVKESKQDESGMPNNRFLAERTGGTYSTLKVQPAELEDSGVYFCASSYGTGWTEAFFGQGTRLTVV.

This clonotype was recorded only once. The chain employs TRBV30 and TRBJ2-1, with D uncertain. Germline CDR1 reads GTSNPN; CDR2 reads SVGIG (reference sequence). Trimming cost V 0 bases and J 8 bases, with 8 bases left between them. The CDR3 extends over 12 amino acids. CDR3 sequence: CAWSVLGDEQFF. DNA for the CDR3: TGTGCCTGGAGTGTACTTGGGGATGAGCAGTTCTTC.